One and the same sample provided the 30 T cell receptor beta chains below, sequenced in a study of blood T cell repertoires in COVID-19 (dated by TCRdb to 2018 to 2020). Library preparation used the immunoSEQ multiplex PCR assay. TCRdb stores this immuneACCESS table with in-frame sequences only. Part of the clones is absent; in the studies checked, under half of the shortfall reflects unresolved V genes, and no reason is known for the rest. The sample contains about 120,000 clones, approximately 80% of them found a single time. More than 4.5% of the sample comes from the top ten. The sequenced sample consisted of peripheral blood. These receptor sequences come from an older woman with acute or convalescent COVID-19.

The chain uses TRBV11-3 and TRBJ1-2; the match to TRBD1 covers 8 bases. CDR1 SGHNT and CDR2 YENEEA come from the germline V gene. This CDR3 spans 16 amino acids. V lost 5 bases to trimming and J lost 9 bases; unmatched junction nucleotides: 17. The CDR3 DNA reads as TGTGCCAGCAGCCTCCGACCGGACAGGGTTGATCACCGCTACACCTTC. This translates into CASSLRPDRVDHRYTF.

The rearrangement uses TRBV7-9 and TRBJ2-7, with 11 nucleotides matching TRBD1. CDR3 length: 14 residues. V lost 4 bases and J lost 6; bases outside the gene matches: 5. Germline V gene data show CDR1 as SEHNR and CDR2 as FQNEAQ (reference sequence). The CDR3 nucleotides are TGTGCCAGCAGCTGGACCGGGACAGGGGGCGAGCAGTACTTC. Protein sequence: CASSWTGTGGEQYF.

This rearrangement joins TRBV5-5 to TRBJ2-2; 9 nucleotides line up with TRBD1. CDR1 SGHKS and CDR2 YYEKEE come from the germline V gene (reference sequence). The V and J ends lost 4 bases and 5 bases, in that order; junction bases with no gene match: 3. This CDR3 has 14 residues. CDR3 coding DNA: TGTGCCAGCAGCCACGGGACAGGGACCGGGGAGCTGTTTTTT. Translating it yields CASSHGTGTGELFF.

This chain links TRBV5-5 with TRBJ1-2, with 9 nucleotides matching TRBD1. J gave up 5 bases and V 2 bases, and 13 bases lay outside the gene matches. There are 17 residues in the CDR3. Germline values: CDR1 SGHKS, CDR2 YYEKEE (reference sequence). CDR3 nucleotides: TGTGCCAGCAGCTTTCGGACAGGGGCAACGCAAATTTATGGCTACACCTTC. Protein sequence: CASSFRTGATQIYGYTF.

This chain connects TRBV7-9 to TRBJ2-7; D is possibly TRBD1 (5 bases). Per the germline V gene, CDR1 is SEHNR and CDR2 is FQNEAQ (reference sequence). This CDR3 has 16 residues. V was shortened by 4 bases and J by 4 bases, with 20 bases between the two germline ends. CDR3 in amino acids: CASSSTDSPLRYEQYF. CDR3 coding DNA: TGTGCCAGCAGCTCCACTGACAGTCCTCTTAGGTACGAGCAGTACTTC.

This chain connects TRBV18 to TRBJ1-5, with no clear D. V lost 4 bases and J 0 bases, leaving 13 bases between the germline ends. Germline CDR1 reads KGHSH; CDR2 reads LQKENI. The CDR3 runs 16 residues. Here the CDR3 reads CASSLSPTLSNQPQHF. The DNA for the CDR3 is TGTGCCAGCTCACTATCTCCGACACTTAGCAATCAGCCCCAGCATTTT.

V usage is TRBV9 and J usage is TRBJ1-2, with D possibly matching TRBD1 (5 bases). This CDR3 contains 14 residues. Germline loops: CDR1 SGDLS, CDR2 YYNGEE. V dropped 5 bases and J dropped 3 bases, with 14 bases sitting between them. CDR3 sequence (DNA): TGTGCCAGCAGGCGCGGGGACCCCCACTATGGCTACACCTTC. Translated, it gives CASRRGDPHYGYTF.

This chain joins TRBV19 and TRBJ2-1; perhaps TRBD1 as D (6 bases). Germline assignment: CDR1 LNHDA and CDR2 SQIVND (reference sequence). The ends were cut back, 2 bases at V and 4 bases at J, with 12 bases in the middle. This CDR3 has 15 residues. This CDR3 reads CASSIRPGDYNEQFF. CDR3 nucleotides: TGTGCCAGTAGTATACGGCCAGGGGATTACAATGAGCAGTTCTTC.

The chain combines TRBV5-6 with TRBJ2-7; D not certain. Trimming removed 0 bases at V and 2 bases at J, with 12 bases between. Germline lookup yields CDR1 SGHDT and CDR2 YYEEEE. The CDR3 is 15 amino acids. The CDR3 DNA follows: TGTGCCAGCAGCTTGGCCGTCAGGCCGGCCTACGAGCAGTACGTC. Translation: CASSLAVRPAYEQYV.

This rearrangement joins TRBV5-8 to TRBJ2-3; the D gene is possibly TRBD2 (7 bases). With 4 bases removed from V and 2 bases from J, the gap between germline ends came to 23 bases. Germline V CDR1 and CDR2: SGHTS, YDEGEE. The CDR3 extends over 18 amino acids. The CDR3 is CASSPGIVGGAITDTQYF. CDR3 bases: TGTGCCAGCAGCCCCGGAATTGTGGGGGGGGCGATCACAGATACGCAGTATTTT.

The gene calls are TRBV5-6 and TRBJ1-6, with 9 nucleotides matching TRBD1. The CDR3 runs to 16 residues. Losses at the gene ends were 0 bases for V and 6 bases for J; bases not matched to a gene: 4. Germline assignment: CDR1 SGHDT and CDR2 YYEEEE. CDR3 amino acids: CASSLGMDRGNSPLHF. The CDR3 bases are TGTGCCAGCAGCTTGGGAATGGACAGGGGTAATTCACCCCTCCACTTT. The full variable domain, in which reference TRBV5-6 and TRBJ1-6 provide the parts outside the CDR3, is DAGVTQSPTHLIKTRGQQVTLRCSPKSGHDTVSWYQQALGQGPQFIFQYYEEEERQRGNFPDRFSGHQFPNYSSELNVNALLLGDSALYLCASSLGMDRGNSPLHFGNGTRLTVT.

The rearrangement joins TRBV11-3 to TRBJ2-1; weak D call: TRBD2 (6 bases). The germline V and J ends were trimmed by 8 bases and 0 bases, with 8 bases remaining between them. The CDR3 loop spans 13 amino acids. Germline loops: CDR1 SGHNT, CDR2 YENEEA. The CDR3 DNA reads TGTGCCAGCGACGGGGGCTCCTACAATGAGCAGTTCTTC. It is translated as CASDGGSYNEQFF.

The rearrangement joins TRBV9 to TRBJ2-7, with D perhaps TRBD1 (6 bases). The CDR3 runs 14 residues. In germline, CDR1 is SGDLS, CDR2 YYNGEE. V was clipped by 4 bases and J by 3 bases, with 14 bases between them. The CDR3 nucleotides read TGTGCCAGCAGCCCGCAGGGGAGCCTCTACGAGCAGTACTTC. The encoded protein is CASSPQGSLYEQYF. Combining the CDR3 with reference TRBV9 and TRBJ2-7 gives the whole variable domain DSGVTQTPKHLITATGQRVTLRCSPRSGDLSVYWYQQSLDQGLQFLIQYYNGEERAKGNILERFSAQQFPDLHSELNLSSLELGDSALYFCASSPQGSLYEQYFGPGTRLTVT.

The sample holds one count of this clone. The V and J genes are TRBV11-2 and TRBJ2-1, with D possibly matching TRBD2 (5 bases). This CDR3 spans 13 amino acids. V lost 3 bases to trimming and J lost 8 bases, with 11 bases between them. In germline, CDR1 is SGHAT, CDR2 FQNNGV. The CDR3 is CASSFAGLDEQFF. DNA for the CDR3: TGTGCCAGCAGCTTCGCGGGTTTGGATGAGCAGTTCTTC.

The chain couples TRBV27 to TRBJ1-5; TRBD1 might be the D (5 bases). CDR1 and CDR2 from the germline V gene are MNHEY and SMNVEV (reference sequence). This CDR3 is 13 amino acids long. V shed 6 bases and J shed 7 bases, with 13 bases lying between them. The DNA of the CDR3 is TGTGCCAGCAGCCCAGGGATAGACCAGCCCCAGCATTTT. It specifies CASSPGIDQPQHF.

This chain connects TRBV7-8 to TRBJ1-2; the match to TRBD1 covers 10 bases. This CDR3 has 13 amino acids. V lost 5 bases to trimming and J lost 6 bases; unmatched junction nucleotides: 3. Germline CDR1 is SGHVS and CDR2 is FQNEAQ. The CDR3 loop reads CASSKDRGNGYTF. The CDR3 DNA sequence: TGTGCCAGCAGCAAGGACAGGGGGAATGGCTACACCTTC.

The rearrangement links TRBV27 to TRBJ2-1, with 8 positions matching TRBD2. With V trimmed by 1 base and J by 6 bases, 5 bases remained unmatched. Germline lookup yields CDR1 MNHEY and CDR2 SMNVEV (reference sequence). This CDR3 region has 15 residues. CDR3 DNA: TGTGCCAGCAGTTTATTACGGGGGGGCCTCAATGAGCAGTTCTTC. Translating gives CASSLLRGGLNEQFF.

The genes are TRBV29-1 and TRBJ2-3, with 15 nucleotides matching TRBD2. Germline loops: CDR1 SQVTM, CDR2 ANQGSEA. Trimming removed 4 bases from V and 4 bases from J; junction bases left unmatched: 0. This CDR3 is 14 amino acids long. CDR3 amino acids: CSVGTSGGADTQYF. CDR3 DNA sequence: TGCAGCGTTGGGACTAGCGGGGGGGCAGATACGCAGTATTTT.

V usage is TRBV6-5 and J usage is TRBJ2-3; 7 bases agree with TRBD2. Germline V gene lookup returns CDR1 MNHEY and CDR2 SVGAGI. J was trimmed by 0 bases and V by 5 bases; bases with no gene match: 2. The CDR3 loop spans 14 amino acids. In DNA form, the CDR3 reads TGTGCCAGCAGTCGGACTAGTAGCACAGATACGCAGTATTTT. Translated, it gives CASSRTSSTDTQYF.

CDR3 DNA sequence: TGTGCCAGCAGCTTACGGACTAGCGGGGGGCAAGAGACCCAGTACTTC. Translating it yields CASSLRTSGGQETQYF. This sequence joins TRBV7-8 and TRBJ2-5, with TRBD2 matching 14 bases. Germline V gene sequence: CDR1 SGHVS, CDR2 FQNEAQ. The CDR3 has 16 residues. Unmatched junction bases numbered 1, after V lost 2 bases and J lost 2 bases.

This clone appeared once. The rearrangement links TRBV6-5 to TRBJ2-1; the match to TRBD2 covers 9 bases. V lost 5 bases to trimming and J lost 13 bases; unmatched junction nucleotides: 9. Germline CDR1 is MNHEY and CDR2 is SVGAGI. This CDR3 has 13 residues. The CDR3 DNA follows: TGTGCCAGCAGTCAGTACTCTAGCGGGGCACAGTTCTTC. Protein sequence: CASSQYSSGAQFF.

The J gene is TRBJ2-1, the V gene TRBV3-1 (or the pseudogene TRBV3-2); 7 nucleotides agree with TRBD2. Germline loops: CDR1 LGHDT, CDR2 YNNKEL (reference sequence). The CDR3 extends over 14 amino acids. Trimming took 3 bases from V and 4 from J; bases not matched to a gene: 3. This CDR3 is CASSQGGSYNEQFF. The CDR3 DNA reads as TGTGCCAGCAGCCAGGGGGGGTCATACAATGAGCAGTTCTTC.

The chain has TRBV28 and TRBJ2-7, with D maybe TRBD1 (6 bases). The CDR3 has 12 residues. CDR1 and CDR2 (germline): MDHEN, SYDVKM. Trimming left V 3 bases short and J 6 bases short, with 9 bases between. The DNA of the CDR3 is TGTGCCAGCAGTTTGACAGGCGGCGAGCAGTACGTC. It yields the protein CASSLTGGEQYV.

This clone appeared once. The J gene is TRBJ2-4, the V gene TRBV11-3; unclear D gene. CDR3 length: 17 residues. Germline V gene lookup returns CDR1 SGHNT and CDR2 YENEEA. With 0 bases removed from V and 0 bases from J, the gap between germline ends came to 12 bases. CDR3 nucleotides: TGTGCCAGCAGCTTAGATCTTGGAGATTTAGCCAAAAACATTCAGTACTTC. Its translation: CASSLDLGDLAKNIQYF.

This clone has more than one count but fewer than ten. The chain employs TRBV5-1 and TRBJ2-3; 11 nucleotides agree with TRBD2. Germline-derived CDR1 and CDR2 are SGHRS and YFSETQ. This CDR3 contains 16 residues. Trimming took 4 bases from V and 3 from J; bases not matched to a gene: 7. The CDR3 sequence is CASSIVSSGGTDTQYF. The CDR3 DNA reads TGCGCCAGCAGCATCGTTTCTAGCGGGGGGACAGATACGCAGTATTTT. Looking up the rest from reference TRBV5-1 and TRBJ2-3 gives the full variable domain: KAGVTQTPRYLIKTRGQQVTLSCSPISGHRSVSWYQQTPGQGLQFLFEYFSETQRNKGNFPGRFSGRQFSNSRSEMNVSTLELGDSALYLCASSIVSSGGTDTQYFGPGTRLTVL.

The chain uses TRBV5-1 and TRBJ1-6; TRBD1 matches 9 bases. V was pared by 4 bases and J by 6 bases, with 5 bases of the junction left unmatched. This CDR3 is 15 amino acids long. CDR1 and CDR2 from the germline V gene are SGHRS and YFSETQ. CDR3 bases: TGCGCCAGCAGCGTAGGACAGGGGAGTAATTCACCCCTCCACTTT. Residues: CASSVGQGSNSPLHF. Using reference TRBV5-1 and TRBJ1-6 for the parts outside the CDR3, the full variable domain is KAGVTQTPRYLIKTRGQQVTLSCSPISGHRSVSWYQQTPGQGLQFLFEYFSETQRNKGNFPGRFSGRQFSNSRSEMNVSTLELGDSALYLCASSVGQGSNSPLHFGNGTRLTVT.

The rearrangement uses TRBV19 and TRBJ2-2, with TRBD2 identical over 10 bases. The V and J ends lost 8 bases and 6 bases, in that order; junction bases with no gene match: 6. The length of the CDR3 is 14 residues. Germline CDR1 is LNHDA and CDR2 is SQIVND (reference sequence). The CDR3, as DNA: TGTGCCAGTTCCAGCGGGGGGGCCTCCGGGGAGCTGTTTTTT. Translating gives CASSSGGASGELFF.

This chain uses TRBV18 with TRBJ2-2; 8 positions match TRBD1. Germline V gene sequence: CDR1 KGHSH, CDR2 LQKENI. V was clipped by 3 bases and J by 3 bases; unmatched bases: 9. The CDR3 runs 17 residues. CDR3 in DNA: TGTGCCAGCTCACCCTTGGGACAGGCGAGGGACACCGGGGAGCTGTTTTTT. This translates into CASSPLGQARDTGELFF.

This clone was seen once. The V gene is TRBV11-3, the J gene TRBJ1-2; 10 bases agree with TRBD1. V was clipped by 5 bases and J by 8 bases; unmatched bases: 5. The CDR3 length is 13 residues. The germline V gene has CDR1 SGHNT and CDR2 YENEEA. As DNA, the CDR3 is TGTGCCAGCAGCGAGACAGGGGGCTGGGGCTACACCTTC. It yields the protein CASSETGGWGYTF.

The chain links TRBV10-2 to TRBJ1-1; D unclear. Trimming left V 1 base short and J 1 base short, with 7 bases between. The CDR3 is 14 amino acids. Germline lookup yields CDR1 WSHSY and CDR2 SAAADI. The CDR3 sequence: CASSEWQKNTEAFF. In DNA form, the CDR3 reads TGCGCCAGCAGTGAGTGGCAGAAGAACACTGAAGCTTTCTTT.